This T cell receptor beta chain was observed in a study of T cell repertoires in cytomegalovirus infection. Study summary: Public TCR beta signatures marked donors with CMV infection and the matching HLA. Study-wide results and caveats: Within the response measured ex vivo, HLA-C-restricted CMV-specific TCR beta clonotypes were dominant. Using cumulative public TCR beta family frequency, the authors identified those who carried CMV together with the relevant HLA.

TCRdb independently ran MiXCR on the reads; one entry per CDR3 protein. The sample carries some 150,000 distinct CDR3 sequences, 6.5% recorded once. Losses at the gene ends were 4 bases for V and 1 base for J; bases not matched to a gene: 5. Germline assignment: CDR1 SGHTA and CDR2 FQGNSA. This CDR3 is 17 amino acids long. This clonotype has a handful of counts. Its antigen is undetermined. This sequence was found in a human donor in good health (CMV status not recorded). Some clones in this sample may be carry-over from other donors' samples. The specimen was PBMCs. The V call is TRBV7-2, the J call TRBJ2-2; 11 bases are shared with TRBD2. CDR3 DNA sequence: TGTGCCAGCAGCTCTTACGGGACTAGCGGGAACACCGGGGAGCTGTTTTTT. Encoded protein: CASSSYGTSGNTGELFF.